Listed below are T cell receptor beta chains from one sample, sequenced in a study of T-cell reconstitution after alpha-beta-depleted transplantation in children. TCRdb called the PCR reads again in MiXCR, with one record for every CDR3 protein. The sample carries 700,000 or so distinct CDR3 sequences, around 14% recorded once. Sequenced material: PBMCs, taken before TCRalphabeta/CD19-depleted stem cell transplant. The receptors originated from a girl aged 2 to 9 with congenital amegakaryocytic thrombocytopenia, due to receive a stem cell transplant. Each CDR3 is given with its conserved first and last residue. Each record gives: V gene, clone size, CDR3 length, D gene, J gene, CDR3 DNA, CDR3 protein. The D gene is left open where the match is weak. Not all rows give a size; the values are once, few, many and, for expanded clones, a class.

>TRBV5-5|many|13|.|TRBJ2-3
TGTGCCAGCACCACCGGCTCCACAGATACGCAGTATTTT
CASTTGSTDTQYF
>TRBV6-1|.|13|.|TRBJ2-3
TGTGCCAGCAATAACGGTGCCACAGATACGCAGTATTTT
CASNNGATDTQYF
>TRBV5-1|few|17|TRBD2|TRBJ2-2
TGCGCCAGCAGCCCCCAAATCCTAGCGGGGAACACCGGGGAGCTGTTTTTT
CASSPQILAGNTGELFF
>TRBV20-1|.|16|TRBD2|TRBJ2-5
TGCAGTGCTAGAGATCGAGAGCGGGAGTTTCGGGAGACCCAGTACTTC
CSARDREREFRETQYF
>TRBV20-1|.|14|.|TRBJ2-4
TGCAGTGCTAGAGAGGAGGGGCTCAAAAACATTCAGTACTTC
CSAREEGLKNIQYF
>TRBV29-1|many|12|.|TRBJ2-5
TGCAGCGTTGGCTCAGGCCAAGAGACCCAGTACTTC
CSVGSGQETQYF
>TRBV5-1|.|16|.|TRBJ1-1
TGCGCCAGCAGCTTGGTGTCCCGGGGCACGAACACTGAAGCTTTCTTT
CASSLVSRGTNTEAFF
>TRBV7-9|.|16|.|TRBJ2-3
TGTGCCAGCAGCTTAGTGCACACCTACAATACAGATACGCAGTATTTT
CASSLVHTYNTDTQYF
>TRBV7-8|few|13|.|TRBJ2-1
TGTGCCAGCAGCTACGGGACCCCTAATGAGCAGTTCTTC
CASSYGTPNEQFF
>TRBV5-1|few|19|.|TRBJ2-1
TGCGCCAGCAGCTTCGAGCCAAGCGCATCCCGAGTAGGGTACAATGAGCAGTTCTTC
CASSFEPSASRVGYNEQFF
>TRBV5-1|many|15|.|TRBJ1-6
TGCGCCAGCAGCCCCCAGGGTGCGATGAATTCACCCCTCCACTTT
CASSPQGAMNSPLHF
>TRBV5-1|once|17|.|TRBJ2-5
TGCGCCAGCAGCTTAGTTCGTAGCGCGAGTATCGGTGAGACCCAGTACTTC
CASSLVRSASIGETQYF
>TRBV27|many|12|TRBD1|TRBJ2-2
TGTGCCAGCAGTTTCTGGGCAGGGGGACTGTTTTTT
CASSFWAGGLFF
>TRBV10-3|.|14|TRBD1|TRBJ1-5
TGTGCCATCAGAAGCGACAGGGGCAATCAGCCCCAGCATTTT
CAIRSDRGNQPQHF
>TRBV18|.|13|.|TRBJ2-1
TGTGCCAGCTCACCCCTTGCGCCAAATGAGCAGTTCTTC
CASSPLAPNEQFF
>TRBV29-1|many|12|TRBD1|TRBJ1-1
TGCAGCGTGGATGACAGGGTTTCCGCGACTTTCTTT
CSVDDRVSATFF
>TRBV29-1|.|12|TRBD1|TRBJ1-1
TGCAGCGTCCCGGGACAGACCATTGAAGCTTTCTTT
CSVPGQTIEAFF
>TRBV6-1|many|18|TRBD1|TRBJ1-3
TGTGCCAGCAGTGAAAACTTCGTTACAGGGGGCTTTGGAAACACCATATATTTT
CASSENFVTGGFGNTIYF
>TRBV18|few|14|.|TRBJ2-5
TGTGCCAGCTCAAAAGGGCGGGGCCAAGAGACCCAGTACTTC
CASSKGRGQETQYF
>TRBV29-1|few|14|.|TRBJ2-1
TGCAGCGTCGCCGGGGAGATGTCCTACAATGAGCAGTTCTTC
CSVAGEMSYNEQFF
>TRBV5-1|many|15|.|TRBJ2-7
TGCGCCAGCAGCTTGACAGGCCGTGGTGTTTACGAGCAGTACTTC
CASSLTGRGVYEQYF
>TRBV10-3|many|14|.|TRBJ2-7
TGTGCCATCAGTGGGGATAGTTTAGTCAACGAGCAGTACTTC
CAISGDSLVNEQYF
>TRBV11-2|many|14|TRBD1|TRBJ2-7
TGTGCCAGCAGCTTCCTGGGACAGGGCTACGAGCAGTACTTC
CASSFLGQGYEQYF
>TRBV19|.|11|.|TRBJ2-4
TGTGCCAGTAGTATAGGAAACATTCAGTACTTC
CASSIGNIQYF
>TRBV4-1|many|16|.|TRBJ2-5
TGCGCCAGCAGCCAAGATGTATCGAGGTTTGAAGAGACCCAGTACTTC
CASSQDVSRFEETQYF
>TRBV5-1|many|15|TRBD1|TRBJ1-5
TGCGCCAGCAGCCAGACAGGGTTGACGGGTCAGCCCCAGCATTTT
CASSQTGLTGQPQHF
>TRBV12-3/TRBV12-4|few|15|TRBD2|TRBJ2-2
TGTGCCAGCACTCAAAGCGGGAGTAGCACCGGGGAGCTGTTTTTT
CASTQSGSSTGELFF
>TRBV20-1|many|13|.|TRBJ2-1
TGCAGTGTTCAGTGGCCAGGGGACAATGAGCAGTTCTTC
CSVQWPGDNEQFF